This TCR beta chain derives from a study of cytomegalovirus exposure and HLA in healthy donors. Study results and limitations: The study labeled under 200 TCR beta chains cytomegalovirus-associated. Highly shared sequence variants in one cluster were likely a sequencing artifact.

PCR involved 60 Vbeta and 13 Jbeta primers. Assay used: immunoSEQ multiplex PCR; TCRdb lists only in-frame clones, some missing. The profile shows about 120,000 clones, approximately 80% of them singletons. In the case of this clone: The antigen is unknown.

This TCR was sampled from a female donor in good health and CMV-seropositive. Material for sequencing was PBMCs.

Here the CDR3 reads CASRRPGQGDGYTF. In DNA form, the CDR3 reads TGTGCCAGCAGACGACCGGGACAGGGAGACGGCTACACCTTC. This chain joins TRBV5-5 and TRBJ1-2; TRBD1 aligns across 9 bases. The V gene's germline CDR1 is SGHKS and CDR2 YYEKEE (reference sequence). This CDR3 has 14 residues. The V segment lost 5 bases and the J segment 8 bases; nucleotides outside the gene matches: 10.